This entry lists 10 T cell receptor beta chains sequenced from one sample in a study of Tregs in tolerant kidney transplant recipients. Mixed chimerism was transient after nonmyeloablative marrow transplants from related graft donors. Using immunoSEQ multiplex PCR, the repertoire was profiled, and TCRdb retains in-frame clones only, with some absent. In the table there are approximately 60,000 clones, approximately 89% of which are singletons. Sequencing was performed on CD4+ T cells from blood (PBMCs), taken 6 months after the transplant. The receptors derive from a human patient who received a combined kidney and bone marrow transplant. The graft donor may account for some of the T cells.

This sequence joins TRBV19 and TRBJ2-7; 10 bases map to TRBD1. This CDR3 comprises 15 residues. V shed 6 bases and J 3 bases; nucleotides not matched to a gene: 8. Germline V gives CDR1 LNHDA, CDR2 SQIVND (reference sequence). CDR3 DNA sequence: TGTGCCAGTAGCCGGAACCGGGACAGGGGCTACGAGCAGTACTTC. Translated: CASSRNRDRGYEQYF.

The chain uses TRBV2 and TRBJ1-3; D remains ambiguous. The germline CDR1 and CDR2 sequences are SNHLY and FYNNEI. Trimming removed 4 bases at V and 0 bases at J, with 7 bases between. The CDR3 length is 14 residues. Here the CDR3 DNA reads TGTGCCAGCAGTGCGGTCAACTCTGGAAACACCATATATTTT. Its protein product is CASSAVNSGNTIYF. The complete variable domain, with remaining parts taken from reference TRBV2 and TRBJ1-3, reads EPEVTQTPSHQVTQMGQEVILRCVPISNHLYFYWYRQILGQKVEFLVSFYNNEISEKSEIFDDQFSVERPDGSNFTLKIRSTKLEDSAMYFCASSAVNSGNTIYFGEGSWLTVV.

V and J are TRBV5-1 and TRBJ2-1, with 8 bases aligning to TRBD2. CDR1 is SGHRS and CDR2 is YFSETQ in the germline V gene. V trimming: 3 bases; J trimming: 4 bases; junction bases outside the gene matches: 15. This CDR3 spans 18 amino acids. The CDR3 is CASSSYTERERSYNEQFF. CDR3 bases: TGCGCCAGCAGCTCATATACGGAGCGGGAGAGGTCTTACAATGAGCAGTTCTTC.

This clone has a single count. This CDR3 reads CASSGSVGGNYGYTF. DNA of the CDR3: TGTGCCAGCAGTGGGAGTGTAGGGGGCAACTATGGCTACACCTTC. This chain connects TRBV6-4 to TRBJ1-2; 7 bases agree with TRBD1. Germline CDR1 MRHNA, CDR2 SNTAGT. The trim removed 4 bases at V and 2 bases at J, leaving 7 bases unmatched. CDR3 size: 15 residues.

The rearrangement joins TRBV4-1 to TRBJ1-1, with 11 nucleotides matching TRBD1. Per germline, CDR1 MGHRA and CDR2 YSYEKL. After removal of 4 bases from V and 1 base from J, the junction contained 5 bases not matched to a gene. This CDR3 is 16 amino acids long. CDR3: CASSRDRGGQNTEAFF. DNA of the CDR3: TGCGCCAGCAGCCGGGACAGGGGGGGGCAGAACACTGAAGCTTTCTTT.

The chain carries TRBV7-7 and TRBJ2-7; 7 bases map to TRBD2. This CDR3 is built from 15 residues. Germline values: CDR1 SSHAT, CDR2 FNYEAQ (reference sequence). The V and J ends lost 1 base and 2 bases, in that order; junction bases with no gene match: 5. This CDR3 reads CASSLGAGRAYEQYF. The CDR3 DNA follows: TGTGCCAGCAGCTTAGGAGCGGGAAGGGCCTACGAGCAGTACTTC.

The CDR3 coding sequence is TGTGCCAGCAGCTGGGGGGTAATCGATGAGCAGTTCTTC. This codes for CASSWGVIDEQFF. The V call is TRBV7-2, the J call TRBJ2-1; maybe TRBD2 (6 bases). CDR1 is SGHTA and CDR2 is FQGNSA in the germline V gene. This CDR3 has 13 residues. The V end lost 4 bases, the J end lost 8 bases, and 12 bases lay between the germline ends.

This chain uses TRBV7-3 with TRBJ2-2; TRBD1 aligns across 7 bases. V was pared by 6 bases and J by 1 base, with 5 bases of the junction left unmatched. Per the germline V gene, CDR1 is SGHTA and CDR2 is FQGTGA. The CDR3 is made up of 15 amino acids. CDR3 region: CASRIRGLNTGELFF. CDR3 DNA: TGTGCCAGCAGGATCAGGGGGTTGAACACCGGGGAGCTGTTTTTT. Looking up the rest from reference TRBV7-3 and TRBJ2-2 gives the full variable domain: GAGVSQTPSNKVTEKGKYVELRCDPISGHTALYWYRQSLGQGPEFLIYFQGTGAADDSGLPNDRFFAVRPEGSVSTLKIQRTERGDSAVYLCASRIRGLNTGELFFGEGSRLTVL.

The CDR3 nucleotides read TGTGCCAGCAGCTTAGCCGGGGGGACGAACACTGAAGCTTTCTTT. Translating it yields CASSLAGGTNTEAFF. The chain links TRBV11-3 to TRBJ1-1; D possibly corresponds to TRBD1 (5 bases). Germline lookup yields CDR1 SGHNT and CDR2 YENEEA. V shed 1 base and J shed 1 base, with 10 bases lying between them. The CDR3 loop spans 15 amino acids.

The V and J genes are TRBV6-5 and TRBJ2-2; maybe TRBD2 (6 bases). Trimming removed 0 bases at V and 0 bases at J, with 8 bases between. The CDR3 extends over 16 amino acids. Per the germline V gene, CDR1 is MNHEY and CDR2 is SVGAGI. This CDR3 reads CASSYSPGANTGELFF. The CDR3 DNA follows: TGTGCCAGCAGTTACTCTCCGGGGGCGAACACCGGGGAGCTGTTTTTT.